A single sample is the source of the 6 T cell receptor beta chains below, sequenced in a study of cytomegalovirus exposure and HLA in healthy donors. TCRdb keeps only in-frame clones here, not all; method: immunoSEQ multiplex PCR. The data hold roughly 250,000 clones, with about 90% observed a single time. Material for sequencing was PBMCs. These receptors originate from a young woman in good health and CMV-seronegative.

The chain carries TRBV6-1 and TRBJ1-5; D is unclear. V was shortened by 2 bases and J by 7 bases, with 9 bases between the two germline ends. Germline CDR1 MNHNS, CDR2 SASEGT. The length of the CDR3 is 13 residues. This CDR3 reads CASSEREQQPQHF. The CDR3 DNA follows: TGTGCCAGCAGTGAAAGGGAGCAGCAGCCCCAGCATTTT.

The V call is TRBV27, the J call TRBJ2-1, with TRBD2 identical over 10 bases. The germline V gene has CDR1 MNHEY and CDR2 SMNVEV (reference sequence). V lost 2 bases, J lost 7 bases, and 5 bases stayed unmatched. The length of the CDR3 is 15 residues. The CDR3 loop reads CASSLKRGGRNEQFF. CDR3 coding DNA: TGTGCCAGCAGTTTAAAGCGGGGGGGCCGGAATGAGCAGTTCTTC.

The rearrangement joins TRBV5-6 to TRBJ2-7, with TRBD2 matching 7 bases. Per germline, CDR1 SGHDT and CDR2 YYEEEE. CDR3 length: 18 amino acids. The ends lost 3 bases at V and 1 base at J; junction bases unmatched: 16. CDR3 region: CASSSEDGGEGHSYEQYV. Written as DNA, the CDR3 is TGTGCCAGCAGCTCGGAGGATGGGGGGGAAGGCCATTCCTACGAGCAGTACGTC.

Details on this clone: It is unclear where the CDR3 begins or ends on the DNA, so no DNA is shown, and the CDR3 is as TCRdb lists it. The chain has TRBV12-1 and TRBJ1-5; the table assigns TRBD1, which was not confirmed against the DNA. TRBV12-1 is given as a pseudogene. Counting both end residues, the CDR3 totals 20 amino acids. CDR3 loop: CASSFVWAAGTGYSNQPQHF.

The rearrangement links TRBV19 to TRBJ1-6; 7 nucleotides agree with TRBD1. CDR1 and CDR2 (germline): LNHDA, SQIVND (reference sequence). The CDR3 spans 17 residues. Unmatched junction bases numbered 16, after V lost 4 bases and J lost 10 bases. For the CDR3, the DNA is TGTGCCAGTAGTAGGAATCGTTGGGACAGTTCAGACTCACCCCTCCACTTT. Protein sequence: CASSRNRWDSSDSPLHF.

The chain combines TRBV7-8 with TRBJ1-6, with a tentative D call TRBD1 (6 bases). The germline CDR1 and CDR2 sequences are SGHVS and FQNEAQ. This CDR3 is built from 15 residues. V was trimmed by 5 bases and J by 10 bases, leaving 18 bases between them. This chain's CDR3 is CASSGPGGRESPLHF. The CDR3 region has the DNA TGTGCCAGCAGCGGACCGGGGGGGCGGGAGTCACCCCTCCACTTT. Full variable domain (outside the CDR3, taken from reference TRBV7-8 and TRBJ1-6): GAGVSQSPRYKVAKRGQDVALRCDPISGHVSLFWYQQALGQGPEFLTYFQNEAQLDKSGLPSDRFFAERPEGSVSTLKIQRTQQEDSAVYLCASSGPGGRESPLHFGNGTRLTVT.